This T cell receptor (beta chain) was recorded in a study of identical twins. Findings and limits, study-wide: In cord blood, abundant beta clonotypes had fewer insertions; memory showed no trend. Conclusions rested on cross-sectional statistics rather than following the same donors.

CDR3 length equals 15 residues. CDR1 is MNHNS, CDR2 SASEGT, per germline. The V end lost 8 bases, the J end lost 2 bases, and 19 bases lay between the germline ends. Template switching introduced a universal primer site, and the cDNA bore unique molecular identifiers. In TCRdb, the 5' RACE reads were re-called with MiXCR into one record per CDR3 protein. The sample includes fewer than 800,000 distinct CDR3 sequences, less than 9% seen only once; the top ten take 1.6%. In regard to this clonotype: What it recognizes is unknown.

These data also featured in a second study, about yellow fever vaccine responses in identical twins.

The sequenced material came from PBMCs. V and J are TRBV6-1 and TRBJ2-7; D is unresolved. The sequence was collected from a woman younger than 30 in good health. CDR3 residues: CASLSTPAPTYEQYF. The CDR3 DNA reads as TGTGCCAGCCTGAGTACCCCAGCACCCACCTACGAGCAGTACTTC.